The rows below give T cell receptor beta chains drawn from one sample of a study of T cell responses to AZD1222 COVID-19 vaccine. The data were produced by immunoSEQ multiplex PCR, yet TCRdb's version contains in-frame clones alone and is incomplete. In the table there are 95,000 to 150,000 clones, 90% of which are singletons. The sample here was peripheral blood, taken on day 0 of MenACWY control vaccination. These receptors were obtained from an adult in good health. Both conserved end residues are part of each CDR3. A D gene is named only where the DNA matches it firmly. Rows give clone size only sometimes, using once, few, many, or a class for an expanded clone.

>.|.|TRBV6-5|TRBJ1-5
TGTGCCAGCAGAACAAATAATCAGCCCCAGCATTTT
CASRTNNQPQHF
>.|.|TRBV11-2|TRBJ1-6
TGTGCCAGCAGCTTAGTTTGGGAAGTCAGTTCACCCCTCCACTTT
CASSLVWEVSSPLHF
>TRBD1|once|TRBV10-3|TRBJ1-1
TGTGCCACCAAACAGGGGTATAACACTGAAGCTTTCTTT
CATKQGYNTEAFF
>TRBD1|.|TRBV19|TRBJ1-1
TGTGCCAGTAGTCGAGCAGGGGGCGTAATCACTGAAGCTTTCTTT
CASSRAGGVITEAFF
>.|.|TRBV29-1|TRBJ1-1
TGCAGCGGCCACAGGGCCACTGAAGCTTTCTTT
CSGHRATEAFF
>.|.|TRBV27|TRBJ2-3
TGTGCCAGCAGTTCTCCTGGAGGCACAGATACGCAGTATTTT
CASSSPGGTDTQYF
>TRBD1|.|TRBV28|TRBJ2-5
TGTGCCAGCAGTCGGGACAGGGTGGGACAGACCCAGTACTTC
CASSRDRVGQTQYF
>TRBD1|.|TRBV11-2|TRBJ1-5
TGTGCCAGCAGCTCTCAGGGGGGGGGTCAGCCCCAGCATTTT
CASSSQGGGQPQHF
>.|.|TRBV9|TRBJ2-1
TGTGCCAGCAGCGTAGTTTGGGGTTCCTACAATGAGCAGTTCTTC
CASSVVWGSYNEQFF
>.|.|TRBV15|TRBJ2-5
TGTGCCACCAGCAGAGATTTTTACACTAAAGAGACCCAGTACTTC
CATSRDFYTKETQYF
>.|.|TRBV7-6|TRBJ2-5
TGTGCCAGCAGCTTAGGATTGGGGGCAGGGAGGAAGACCCAGTACTTC
CASSLGLGAGRKTQYF
>TRBD2|.|TRBV3-1/TRBV3-2|TRBJ2-5
TGTGCCAGCAGCCAACTAGCGGGGGGAACCCAAGAGACCCAGTACTTC
CASSQLAGGTQETQYF
>TRBD2|.|TRBV27|TRBJ2-3
TGTGCCAGCAGTTCCTGGACTAGCGGAATCGGCACAGATACGCAGTATTTT
CASSSWTSGIGTDTQYF
>.|.|TRBV14|TRBJ1-1
TGTGCCAGCAGCCAGAAAGGGGGGACTGAAGCTTTCTTT
CASSQKGGTEAFF
>.|.|TRBV4-2|TRBJ1-1
TGTGCCAGCAGCCGAGAACAAGCGAACACTGAAGCTTTCTTT
CASSREQANTEAFF
>.|once|TRBV19|TRBJ1-1
TGTGCCAGTAGTTCCAGGGGACGGAGGTGGGATGAAGCTTTCTTT
CASSSRGRRWDEAFF
>TRBD1|.|TRBV5-5|TRBJ2-6
TGTGCCAGCAGCTTGCGGACAGGGATGTCTGGGGCCAACGTCCTGACTTTC
CASSLRTGMSGANVLTF
>.|.|TRBV11-2|TRBJ1-3
TGTGCCAGCAGCTTAGTGGGAGGGAGCCCCTCTGGAAACACCATATATTTT
CASSLVGGSPSGNTIYF
>TRBD1|.|TRBV5-1|TRBJ2-5
TGCGCCAGCAGCCAGCCCGGGACAGGGAGGGAGACCCAGTACTTC
CASSQPGTGRETQYF
>TRBD2|.|TRBV5-1|TRBJ2-1
TGCGCCAGCAGCTTGACGGTTTCTAGCGGGAGAAATGAGCAGTTCTTC
CASSLTVSSGRNEQFF
>.|.|TRBV20-1|TRBJ2-4
TGCAGTGCTTTCAAAGACATTCAGTACTTC
CSAFKDIQYF
>.|.|TRBV7-3|TRBJ1-2
TGTGCCAGCAGCCCCCACAAGTGGGGGGACTATGGCTACACCTTC
CASSPHKWGDYGYTF
>.|.|TRBV6-4|TRBJ2-2
TGTGCCAGCAGTGACTCGTACATCAACACCGGGGAGCTGTTTTTT
CASSDSYINTGELFF
>.|.|TRBV3-1/TRBV3-2|TRBJ1-2
TGTGCCAGCAGCCAAGAGGGATCTTATAACAGGGTAGACGGCTACACCTTC
CASSQEGSYNRVDGYTF
>TRBD1|.|TRBV6-5|TRBJ1-6
TGTGCCAGCAGTTTCCGACAGGGGTCTAATTCACCCCTCCACTTT
CASSFRQGSNSPLHF
>.|.|TRBV19|TRBJ1-2
TGTGCCAGTAGTCAGGGGATGGTGGATGGCTACACCTTC
CASSQGMVDGYTF
>TRBD1|.|TRBV4-1|TRBJ2-7
TGCGCCAGCAGCCAAGGCGACAGGGGTTACGAGCAGTACTTC
CASSQGDRGYEQYF
>.|.|TRBV7-2|TRBJ1-3
TGTGCCAGCAGCTTAGTGGCAGGCTCTGGAAACACCATATATTTT
CASSLVAGSGNTIYF
>.|.|TRBV7-6|TRBJ2-6
TGTGCCAGCAGCCCTATGAGGGCTGGGGCCAACGTCCTGACTTTC
CASSPMRAGANVLTF
>TRBD1|.|TRBV7-9|TRBJ1-6
TGTGCCAGCAAGGGGACAGGGGGCAATTCACCCCTCCACTTT
CASKGTGGNSPLHF
>TRBD1|.|TRBV29-1|TRBJ2-4
TGCAGCGTTGTACAAGGGACAGCGAAAAACATTCAGTACTTC
CSVVQGTAKNIQYF
>TRBD1|once|TRBV28|TRBJ2-7
TGTGCCAGCAGCTCGACAGGGGGCCTTCCGGACGAGCAGTACTTC
CASSSTGGLPDEQYF
>.|.|TRBV19|TRBJ1-5
TGTGCCAGTAGTATAGTATCCCCGTATAGCAATCAGCCCCAGCATTTT
CASSIVSPYSNQPQHF
>.|.|TRBV11-3|TRBJ2-5
TGTGCCAGCAGCCGCTCAGGCAGGGGAGGTCAAGAGACCCAGTACTTC
CASSRSGRGGQETQYF